This T cell receptor (beta chain) was observed in a study of PD-L1 blockade in urothelial cancer. Time point meaning: pretreatment peripheral blood. Sequenced by immunoSEQ multiplex PCR; TCRdb stores in-frame clones only, minus some. There are 70,000 to 80,000 clones in the sample; approximately 86% occur only once, and approximately 6.7% lies in the top ten. With 4 bases clipped from V and 8 bases from J, the junction kept 3 bases outside the gene matches. Germline-derived CDR1 and CDR2 are ENHRY and SYGVKD. The CDR3 runs 14 residues. This rearrangement joins TRBV10-3 to TRBJ2-1; 12 positions agree with TRBD2. The input for sequencing was PBMCs, taken around atezolizumab (anti-PD-L1) treatment. The receptor's source is a man aged 40-55 years with urothelial cancer. CDR3 region: CAISGGTSGHEQFF. For the CDR3, the DNA is TGTGCCATCAGTGGGGGGACTAGCGGGCATGAGCAGTTCTTC.